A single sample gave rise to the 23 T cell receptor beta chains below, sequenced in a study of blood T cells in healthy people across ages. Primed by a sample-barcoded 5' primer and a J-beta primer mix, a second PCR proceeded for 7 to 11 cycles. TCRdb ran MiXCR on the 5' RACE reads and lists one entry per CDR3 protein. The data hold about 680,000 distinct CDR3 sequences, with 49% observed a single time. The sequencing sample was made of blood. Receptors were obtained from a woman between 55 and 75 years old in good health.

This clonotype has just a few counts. DNA for the CDR3: TGCGCCAGCAGCCAAACTAGCGGGAGTGTCCATGAGCAGTTCTTC. Translating it yields CASSQTSGSVHEQFF. This sequence joins TRBV5-1 and TRBJ2-1; TRBD2 matches 11 bases. V lost 4 bases to trimming and J lost 8 bases; unmatched junction nucleotides: 8. The CDR3 spans 15 residues. Germline V lookup: CDR1 SGHRS, CDR2 YFSETQ.

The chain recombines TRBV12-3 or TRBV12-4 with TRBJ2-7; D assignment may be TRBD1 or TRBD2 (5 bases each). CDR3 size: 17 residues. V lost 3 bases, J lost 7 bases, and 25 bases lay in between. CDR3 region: CASSFQRDPTVNNEQYF. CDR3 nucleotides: TGTGCCAGCAGTTTTCAGAGGGACCCGACTGTTAACAATGAGCAGTACTTC.

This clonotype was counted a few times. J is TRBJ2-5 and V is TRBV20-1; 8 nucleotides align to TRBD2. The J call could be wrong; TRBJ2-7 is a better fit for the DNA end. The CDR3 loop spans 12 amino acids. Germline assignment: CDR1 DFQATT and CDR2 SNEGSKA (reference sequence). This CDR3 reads CSAMREALEQYF. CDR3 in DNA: TGCAGTGCTATGCGGGAGGCCCTCGAGCAGTACTTC.

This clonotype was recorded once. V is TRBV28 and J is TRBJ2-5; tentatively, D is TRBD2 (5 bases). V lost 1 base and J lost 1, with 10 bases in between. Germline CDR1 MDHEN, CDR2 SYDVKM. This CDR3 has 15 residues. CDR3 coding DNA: TGTGCCAGCAGTTTATTCGGGAATAGCCAAGAGACCCAGTACTTC. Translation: CASSLFGNSQETQYF.

The CDR3: CASSLVAGQLYGYTF. The DNA for the CDR3 is TGTGCCAGCAGCTTAGTCGCGGGACAGCTTTATGGCTACACCTTC. The chain combines TRBV7-2 with TRBJ1-2; the match to TRBD1 covers 7 bases. The CDR3 runs 15 residues. V trimming: 1 base; J trimming: 5 bases; junction bases outside the gene matches: 7. Germline CDR1 SGHTA, CDR2 FQGNSA.

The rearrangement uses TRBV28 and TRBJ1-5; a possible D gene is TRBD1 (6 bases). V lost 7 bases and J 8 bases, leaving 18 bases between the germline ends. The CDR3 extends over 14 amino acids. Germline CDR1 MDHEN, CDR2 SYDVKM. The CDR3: CASTRGGEEKPQHF. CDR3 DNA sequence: TGTGCCAGCACCCGAGGGGGGGAAGAAAAGCCCCAGCATTTT.

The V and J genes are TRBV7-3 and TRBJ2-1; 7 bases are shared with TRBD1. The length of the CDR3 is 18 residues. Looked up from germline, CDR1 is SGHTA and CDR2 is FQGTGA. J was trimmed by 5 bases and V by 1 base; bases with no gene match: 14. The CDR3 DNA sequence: TGTGCCAGCAGCTTAAAACCTCGACAGGGCTTGGGGGACAATGAGCAGTTCTTC. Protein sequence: CASSLKPRQGLGDNEQFF.

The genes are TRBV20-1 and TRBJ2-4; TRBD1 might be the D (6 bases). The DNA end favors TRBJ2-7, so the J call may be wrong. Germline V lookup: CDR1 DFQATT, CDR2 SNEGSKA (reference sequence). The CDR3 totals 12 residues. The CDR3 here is CSAHGTSYEQYF. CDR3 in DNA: TGCAGTGCTCACGGGACATCCTACGAGCAGTACTTC.

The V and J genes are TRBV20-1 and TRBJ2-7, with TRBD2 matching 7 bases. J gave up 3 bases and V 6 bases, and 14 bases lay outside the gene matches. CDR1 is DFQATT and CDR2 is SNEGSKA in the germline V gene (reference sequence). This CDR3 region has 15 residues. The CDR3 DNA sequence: TGCAGTGCCCCTGACGGGGGGAAAGGTAACTACGAGCAGTACTTC. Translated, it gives CSAPDGGKGNYEQYF.

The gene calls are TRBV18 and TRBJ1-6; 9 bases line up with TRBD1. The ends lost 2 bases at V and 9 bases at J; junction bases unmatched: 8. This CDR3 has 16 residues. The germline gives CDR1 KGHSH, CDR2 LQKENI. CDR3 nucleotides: TGTGCCAGCTCACCAAATCGCGGGGACAGGGTTTCACCCCTCCACTTT. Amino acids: CASSPNRGDRVSPLHF.

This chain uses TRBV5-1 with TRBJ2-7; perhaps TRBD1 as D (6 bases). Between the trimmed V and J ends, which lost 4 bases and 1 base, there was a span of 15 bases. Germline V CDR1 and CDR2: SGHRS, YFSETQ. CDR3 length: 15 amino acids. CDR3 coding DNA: TGCGCCAGCAGCAGGGGGATCTCCTCATCCTACGAGCAGTACTTC. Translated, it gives CASSRGISSSYEQYF.

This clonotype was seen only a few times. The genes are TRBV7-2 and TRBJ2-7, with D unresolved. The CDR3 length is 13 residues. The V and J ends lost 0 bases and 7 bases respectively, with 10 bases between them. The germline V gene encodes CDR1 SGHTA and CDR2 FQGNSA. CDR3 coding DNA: TGTGCCAGCAGCTTAGCCAGTAACAATGAGCAGTACTTC. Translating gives CASSLASNNEQYF. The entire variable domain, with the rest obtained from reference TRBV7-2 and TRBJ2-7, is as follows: GAGVSQSPSNKVTEKGKDVELRCDPISGHTALYWYRQSLGQGLEFLIYFQGNSAPDKSGLPSDRFSAERTGGSVSTLTIQRTQQEDSAVYLCASSLASNNEQYFGPGTRLTVT.

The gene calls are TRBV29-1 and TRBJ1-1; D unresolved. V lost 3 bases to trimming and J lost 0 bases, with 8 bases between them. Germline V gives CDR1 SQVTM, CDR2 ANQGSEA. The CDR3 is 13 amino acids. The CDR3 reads CSVDGMLNTEAFF. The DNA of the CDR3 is TGCAGCGTTGACGGGATGCTGAACACTGAAGCTTTCTTT.

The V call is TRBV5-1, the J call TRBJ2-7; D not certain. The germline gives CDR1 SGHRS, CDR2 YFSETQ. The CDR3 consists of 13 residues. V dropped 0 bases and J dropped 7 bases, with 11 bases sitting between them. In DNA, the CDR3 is TGCGCCAGCAGCTTGGCTCCGGGCAATGAGCAGTACTTC. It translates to CASSLAPGNEQYF.

The CDR3 is CASSENDRSYEQYF. CDR3 nucleotides: TGTGCCAGCAGCGAAAACGACAGATCCTACGAGCAGTACTTC. The V call is TRBV12-3 or TRBV12-4, the J call TRBJ2-7, with D perhaps matching TRBD1 (5 bases). The CDR3 consists of 14 residues. Trimming pared 6 bases from V and 1 base from J, leaving 13 bases between.

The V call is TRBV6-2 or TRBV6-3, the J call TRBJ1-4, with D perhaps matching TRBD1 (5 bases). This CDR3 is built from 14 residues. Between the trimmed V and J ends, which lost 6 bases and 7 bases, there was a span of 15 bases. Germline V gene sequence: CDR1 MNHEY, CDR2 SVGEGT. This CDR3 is CASRPDRLSEKLFF. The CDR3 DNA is TGTGCCAGCAGACCCGACAGATTAAGTGAAAAACTGTTTTTT.

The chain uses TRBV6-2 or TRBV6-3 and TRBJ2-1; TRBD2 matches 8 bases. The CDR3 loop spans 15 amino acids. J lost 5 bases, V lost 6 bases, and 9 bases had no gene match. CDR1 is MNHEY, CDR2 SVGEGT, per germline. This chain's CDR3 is CASRITSGGNNEQFF. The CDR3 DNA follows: TGTGCCAGCAGGATAACTAGCGGAGGAAACAATGAGCAGTTCTTC.

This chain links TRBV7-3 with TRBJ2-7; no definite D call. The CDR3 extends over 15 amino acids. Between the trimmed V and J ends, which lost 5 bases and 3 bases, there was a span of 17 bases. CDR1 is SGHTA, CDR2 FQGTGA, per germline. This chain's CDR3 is CASSPYTGPGYEQYF. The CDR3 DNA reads TGTGCCAGCAGCCCCTACACCGGCCCCGGCTACGAGCAGTACTTC. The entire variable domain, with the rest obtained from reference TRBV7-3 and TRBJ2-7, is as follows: GAGVSQTPSNKVTEKGKYVELRCDPISGHTALYWYRQSLGQGPEFLIYFQGTGAADDSGLPNDRFFAVRPEGSVSTLKIQRTERGDSAVYLCASSPYTGPGYEQYFGPGTRLTVT.

The CDR3 sequence is CASSGRLAGVHEQFF. CDR3 sequence (DNA): TGTGCCAGCAGCGGGAGACTAGCGGGAGTGCATGAGCAGTTCTTC. The rearrangement uses TRBV7-3 and TRBJ2-1; TRBD2 agrees at 12 bases. This CDR3 comprises 15 residues. Germline loops: CDR1 SGHTA, CDR2 FQGTGA. Losses at the gene ends were 5 bases for V and 8 bases for J; bases not matched to a gene: 7. Together with reference TRBV7-3 and TRBJ2-1, the CDR3 gives the full variable domain: GAGVSQTPSNKVTEKGKYVELRCDPISGHTALYWYRQSLGQGPEFLIYFQGTGAADDSGLPNDRFFAVRPEGSVSTLKIQRTERGDSAVYLCASSGRLAGVHEQFFGPGTRLTVL.

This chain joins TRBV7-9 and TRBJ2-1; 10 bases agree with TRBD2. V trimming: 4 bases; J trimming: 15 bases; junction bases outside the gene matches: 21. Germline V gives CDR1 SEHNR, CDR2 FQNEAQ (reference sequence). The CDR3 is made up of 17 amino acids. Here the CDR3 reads CASSSGRLAGDPGYLFF. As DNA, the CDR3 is TGTGCCAGCAGCTCCGGGCGGCTAGCGGGAGATCCGGGTTATTTGTTCTTC.

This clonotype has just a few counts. This CDR3 reads CATSDLPLAGVRTGELFF. The CDR3 nucleotides read TGTGCCACCAGTGATTTACCATTAGCGGGAGTTCGGACCGGGGAGCTGTTTTTT. The chain recombines TRBV24-1 with TRBJ2-2; 9 bases agree with TRBD2. CDR3 size: 18 residues. Germline V gene data show CDR1 as KGHDR and CDR2 as SFDVKD. Trimming cost V 1 base and J 5 bases; bases outside gene matches: 10.

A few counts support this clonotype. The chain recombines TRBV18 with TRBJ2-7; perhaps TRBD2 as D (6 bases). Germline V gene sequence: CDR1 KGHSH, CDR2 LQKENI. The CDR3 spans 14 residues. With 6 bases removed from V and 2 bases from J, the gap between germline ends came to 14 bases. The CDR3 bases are TGTGCCAGCTCTCCGACTAGAGGGGCCTACGAGCAGTACTTC. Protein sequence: CASSPTRGAYEQYF.

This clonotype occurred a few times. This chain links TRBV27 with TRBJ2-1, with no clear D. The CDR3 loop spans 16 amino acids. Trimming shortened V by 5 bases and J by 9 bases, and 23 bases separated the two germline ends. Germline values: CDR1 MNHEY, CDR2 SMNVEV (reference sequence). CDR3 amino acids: CASSPPSIYGVPEQFF. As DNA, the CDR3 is TGTGCCAGCAGTCCCCCATCTATCTACGGAGTCCCTGAGCAGTTCTTC.